This note documents a single TCR beta chain sequence. Germline V lookup: CDR1 GTSNPN, CDR2 SVGIG (reference sequence). V was pared by 0 bases and J by 3 bases, with 6 bases of the junction left unmatched. CDR3 size: 15 residues. This sample was included in a study of blood T cell repertoires in COVID-19. Overall study context: Material from acute and convalescent COVID-19 was sourced from the United States, Italy and Spain.

Study processing details: Counts of nucleated cells, estimated from reference gene primer amplification, were obtained. Libraries were prepared by immunoSEQ multiplex PCR; TCRdb keeps only in-frame clonotypes and omits some of them. The V and J calls and clone size come from that table; D and trimming were worked out from the DNA. The sample lists about 210,000 clones, roughly 94% occurring once. The sequencing sample was made of peripheral blood. The J gene is TRBJ2-7, the V gene TRBV30; 9 nucleotides align to TRBD2. The source is a man younger than 40 with acute or convalescent COVID-19. CDR3 sequence: CAWSVPGTSLYEQYF. The CDR3 DNA sequence: TGTGCCTGGAGTGTCCCCGGGACTAGCCTCTACGAGCAGTACTTC.